This TCR beta chain derives from a study of cytomegalovirus exposure and HLA in healthy donors. Findings of the study overall: Productive status was seen about 90% or about 30% of the time for most TCR beta V segments in an earlier analysis. Researchers reported that a few CMV-associated chains were confirmed in vitro as CMV antigen-specific.

60 Vbeta and 13 Jbeta primers were used in PCR. Assay used: immunoSEQ multiplex PCR; TCRdb lists only in-frame clones, some missing. The table lists about 110,000 clones, around two thirds of them singletons. This clone occurred a few times. Its antigen remains unidentified. This TCR derives from a man under 40 in good health and CMV-seropositive. The sequenced material came from PBMCs.

This CDR3 is CASSRDRGITEAFF. The CDR3, as DNA: TGTGCCAGCAGCAGGGACAGGGGGATTACTGAAGCTTTCTTT. V usage is TRBV27 and J usage is TRBJ1-1, with 11 bases matching TRBD1. This CDR3 contains 14 residues. Germline V CDR1 and CDR2: MNHEY, SMNVEV (reference sequence). The J segment lost 5 bases and the V segment lost 6 bases, leaving 5 bases of the junction unmatched.